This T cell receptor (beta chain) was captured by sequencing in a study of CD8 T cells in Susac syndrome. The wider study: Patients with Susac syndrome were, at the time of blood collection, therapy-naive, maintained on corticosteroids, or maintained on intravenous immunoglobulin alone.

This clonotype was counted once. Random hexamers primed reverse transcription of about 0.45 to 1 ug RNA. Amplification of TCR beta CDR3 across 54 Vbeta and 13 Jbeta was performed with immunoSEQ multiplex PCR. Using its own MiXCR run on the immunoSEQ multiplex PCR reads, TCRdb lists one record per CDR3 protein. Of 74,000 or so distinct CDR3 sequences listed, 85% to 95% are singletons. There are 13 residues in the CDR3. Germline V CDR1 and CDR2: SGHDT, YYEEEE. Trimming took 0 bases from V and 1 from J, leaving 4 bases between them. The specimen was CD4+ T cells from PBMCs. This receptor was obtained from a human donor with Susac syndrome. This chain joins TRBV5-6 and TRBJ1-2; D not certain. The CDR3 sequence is CASSLESNYGYTF. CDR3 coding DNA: TGTGCCAGCAGCTTGGAGAGTAACTATGGCTACACCTTC.